This T cell receptor (beta chain) was captured in a study of blood T cells in healthy people across ages. To note about this clonotype: Its specificity is not known.

Sample-barcoded 5' priming and a J-beta primer mix drove a second PCR of 7 to 11 cycles. At least 2.5 million CDR3-containing paired-end reads were obtained per sample. One entry per CDR3 protein results from TCRdb running MiXCR on the 5' RACE reads. The sample has hundreds of thousands of distinct CDR3 sequences, roughly 50% seen once. CDR3 length: 16 residues. J gave up 9 bases and V 0 bases, and 9 bases lay outside the gene matches. Germline values: CDR1 LNHNV, CDR2 YYDKDF (reference sequence). Overall study results and limits: Age showed a roughly linear inverse relationship with TCR beta diversity per million T cells. The authors considered diversity estimates from one million T cells to be underestimates. Among long-lived donors, naive CD4+ cells were more numerous and diversity higher than in aged donors.

Sequencing was done on a sample of blood. The chain employs TRBV15 and TRBJ2-1; TRBD2 matches 9 bases. The receptor's source is a man aged 40-49 years in good health. The CDR3 DNA sequence: TGTGCCACCAGCAGAGATATTGGCGGGAGGGTCCCTGAGCAGTTCTTC. Translation gives CATSRDIGGRVPEQFF. The entire variable domain, with the rest obtained from reference TRBV15 and TRBJ2-1, is as follows: DAMVIQNPRYQVTQFGKPVTLSCSQTLNHNVMYWYQQKSSQAPKLLFHYYDKDFNNEADTPDNFQSRRPNTSFCFLDIRSPGLGDTAMYLCATSRDIGGRVPEQFFGPGTRLTVL.